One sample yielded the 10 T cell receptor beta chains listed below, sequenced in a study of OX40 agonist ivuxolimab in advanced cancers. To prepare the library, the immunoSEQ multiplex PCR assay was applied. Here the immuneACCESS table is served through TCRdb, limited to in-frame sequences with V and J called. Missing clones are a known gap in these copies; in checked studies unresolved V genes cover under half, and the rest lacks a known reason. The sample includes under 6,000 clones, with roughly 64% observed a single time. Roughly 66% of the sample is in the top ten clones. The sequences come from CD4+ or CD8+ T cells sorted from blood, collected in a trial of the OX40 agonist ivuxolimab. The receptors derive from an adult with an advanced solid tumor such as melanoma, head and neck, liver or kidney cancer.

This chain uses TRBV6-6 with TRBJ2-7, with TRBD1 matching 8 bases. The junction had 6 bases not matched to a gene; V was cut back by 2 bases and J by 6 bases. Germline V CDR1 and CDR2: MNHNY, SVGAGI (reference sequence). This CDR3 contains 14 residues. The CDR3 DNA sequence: TGTGCCAGCAGTTACGGGGACAGGAGGGGCGAGCAGTACTTC. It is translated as CASSYGDRRGEQYF.

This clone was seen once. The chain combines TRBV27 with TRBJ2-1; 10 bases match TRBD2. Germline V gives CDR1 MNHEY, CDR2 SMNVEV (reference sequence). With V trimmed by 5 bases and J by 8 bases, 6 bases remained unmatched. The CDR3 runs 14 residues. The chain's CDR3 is CASSVSGGVDEQFF. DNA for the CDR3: TGTGCCAGCAGTGTCAGCGGGGGGGTAGATGAGCAGTTCTTC.

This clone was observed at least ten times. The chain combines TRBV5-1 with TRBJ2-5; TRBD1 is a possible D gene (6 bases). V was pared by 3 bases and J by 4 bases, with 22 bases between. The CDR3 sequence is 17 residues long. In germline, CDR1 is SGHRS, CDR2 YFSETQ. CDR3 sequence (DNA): TGCGCCAGCAGCTCCACAAGCAGGGGATTCCAAGCAGAGACCCAGTACTTC. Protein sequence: CASSSTSRGFQAETQYF.

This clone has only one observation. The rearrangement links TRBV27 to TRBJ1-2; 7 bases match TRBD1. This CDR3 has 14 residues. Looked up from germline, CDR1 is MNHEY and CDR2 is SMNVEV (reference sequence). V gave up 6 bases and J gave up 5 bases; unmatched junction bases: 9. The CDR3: CASSVGGGEYGYTF. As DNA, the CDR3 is TGTGCCAGCAGCGTAGGAGGGGGCGAATATGGCTACACCTTC.

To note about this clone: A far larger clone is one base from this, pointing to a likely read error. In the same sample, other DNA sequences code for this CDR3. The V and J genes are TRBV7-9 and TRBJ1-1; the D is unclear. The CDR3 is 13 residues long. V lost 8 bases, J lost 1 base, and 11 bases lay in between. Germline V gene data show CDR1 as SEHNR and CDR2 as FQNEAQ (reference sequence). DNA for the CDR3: TGTGCCAGCGCCTCACAGAGGAACACTGAAGCTTTCTTT. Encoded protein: CASASQRNTEAFF.

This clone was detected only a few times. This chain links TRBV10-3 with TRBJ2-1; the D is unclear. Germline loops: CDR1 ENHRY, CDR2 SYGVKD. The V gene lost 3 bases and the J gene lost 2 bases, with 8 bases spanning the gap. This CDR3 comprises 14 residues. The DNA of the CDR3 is TGTGCCATCAGTGATCTCGTAACCTACAATGAGCAGTTCTTC. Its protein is CAISDLVTYNEQFF.

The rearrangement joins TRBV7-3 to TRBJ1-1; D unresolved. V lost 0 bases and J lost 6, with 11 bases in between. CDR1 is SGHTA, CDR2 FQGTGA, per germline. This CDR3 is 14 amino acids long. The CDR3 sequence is CASSLTRMGSEAFF. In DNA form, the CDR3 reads TGTGCCAGCAGCTTAACCCGAATGGGTTCTGAAGCTTTCTTT.

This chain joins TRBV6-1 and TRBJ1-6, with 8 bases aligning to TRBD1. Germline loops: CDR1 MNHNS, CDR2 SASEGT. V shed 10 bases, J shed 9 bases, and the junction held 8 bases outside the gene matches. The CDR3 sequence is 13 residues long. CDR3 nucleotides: TGTGCCACCACAGGGGGTTGGGGTTCACCCCTCCACTTT. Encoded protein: CATTGGWGSPLHF.

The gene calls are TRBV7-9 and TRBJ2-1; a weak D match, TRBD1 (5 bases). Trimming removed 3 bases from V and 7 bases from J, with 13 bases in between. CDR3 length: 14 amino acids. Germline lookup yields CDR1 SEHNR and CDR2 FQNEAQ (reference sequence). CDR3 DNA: TGTGCCAGCAGCTTTCAGGGTATAAGAAATGAGCAGTTCTTC. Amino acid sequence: CASSFQGIRNEQFF.

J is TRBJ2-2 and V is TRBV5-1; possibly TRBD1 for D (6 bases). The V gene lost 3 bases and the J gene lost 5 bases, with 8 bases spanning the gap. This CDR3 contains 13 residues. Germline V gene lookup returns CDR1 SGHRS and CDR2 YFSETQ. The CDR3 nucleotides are TGCGCCAGCAGCTGGCAGGGGACCGGGGAGCTGTTTTTT. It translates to CASSWQGTGELFF.